This T cell receptor beta chain was identified in a study of CD4 T cell repertoires in COVID-19. Sequenced by immunoSEQ multiplex PCR; TCRdb stores in-frame clones only, minus some. The data show approximately 75,000 clones, under 90% seen once. CDR1 GTSNPN and CDR2 SVGIG come from the germline V gene (reference sequence). CDR3 length equals 13 residues. V lost 3 bases and J lost 9, with 15 bases in between. The source is a human donor who had COVID-19. The chain joins TRBV30 to TRBJ2-1; D may be TRBD2 (5 bases). The specimen comprised CD4+ T cells from peripheral blood, sampled after recovery from COVID-19. The CDR3 here is CAWRTRSEGEQFF. DNA of the CDR3: TGTGCCTGGAGGACCCGTTCTGAGGGTGAGCAGTTCTTC.